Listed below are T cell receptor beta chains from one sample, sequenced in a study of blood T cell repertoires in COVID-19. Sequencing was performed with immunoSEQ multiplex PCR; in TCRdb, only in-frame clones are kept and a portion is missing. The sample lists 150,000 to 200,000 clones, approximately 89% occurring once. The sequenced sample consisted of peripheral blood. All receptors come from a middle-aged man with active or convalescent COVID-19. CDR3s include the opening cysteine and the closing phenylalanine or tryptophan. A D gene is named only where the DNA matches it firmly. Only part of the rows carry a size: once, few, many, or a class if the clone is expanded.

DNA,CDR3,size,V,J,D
TGTGCCAGCAGCGCCCGACTAGCGGGGGAGACCCAGTACTTC,CASSARLAGETQYF,few,TRBV9,TRBJ2-5,TRBD2
TGTGCCAGCAGCGGGACAGGGAAGGACACTGAAGCTTTCTTT,CASSGTGKDTEAFF,NA,TRBV2,TRBJ1-1,TRBD1
TGTGCCAGCAGACCTTGGAGCGGGGGCCAGAACAATGAGCAGTTCTTC,CASRPWSGGQNNEQFF,NA,TRBV5-4,TRBJ2-1,TRBD2
TGTGCCAGCAGCCCCTGGGACAGGCAAGAGACCCAGTACTTC,CASSPWDRQETQYF,NA,TRBV9,TRBJ2-5,TRBD1
TGTGCCAGTAGTCTGCAATCGACAGCAGTGGGCAATCAGCCCCAGCATTTT,CASSLQSTAVGNQPQHF,NA,TRBV19,TRBJ1-5,NA
TGTGCCTGGAGACAGGTGCCAGCTAACTATGGCTACACCTTC,CAWRQVPANYGYTF,NA,TRBV30,TRBJ1-2,NA
TGTGCCAGCAGCTCGAACACTGAAGCTTTCTTT,CASSSNTEAFF,once,TRBV6-5,TRBJ1-1,NA
TGCAGCGTTGAAGACGTCGGGGGAACCTACTACAATGAGCAGTTCTTC,CSVEDVGGTYYNEQFF,NA,TRBV29-1,TRBJ2-1,NA
TGTGCCAGCAGTCAGGACAGGGGAGCCTACGAGCAGTACTTC,CASSQDRGAYEQYF,NA,TRBV2,TRBJ2-7,TRBD1
TGTGCCAGCAGCCCAGGGACAGGTCCCTACGAGCAGTACTTC,CASSPGTGPYEQYF,NA,TRBV28,TRBJ2-7,TRBD1
TGCAGCGTTGTGGGACAGGGAGGTTACGAGCAGTACTTC,CSVVGQGGYEQYF,NA,TRBV29-1,TRBJ2-7,TRBD1
TGTGCCAGCAGCTCCGGTGGAAACACCATATATTTT,CASSSGGNTIYF,NA,TRBV7-9,TRBJ1-3,NA
TGTGCCAGCAGCCGTTTCCCAGGGGCGCAAGCTTTTAACCAAGAGACCCAGTACTTC,CASSRFPGAQAFNQETQYF,NA,TRBV5-5,TRBJ2-5,NA
TGTGCCAGCAGTATGTCAGGGGGCAAGGACTATGGCTACACCTTC,CASSMSGGKDYGYTF,NA,TRBV27,TRBJ1-2,TRBD1
TGTGCCAGCAGCGAATCAGGGGTTGGCGGGCAAGCCCAGCATTTT,CASSESGVGGQAQHF,NA,TRBV9,TRBJ1-5,NA
TGTGCCAGCAGCCAAGATCGGTCGGGACAGCTTTACGAGCAGTACTTC,CASSQDRSGQLYEQYF,NA,TRBV3-1/TRBV3-2,TRBJ2-7,TRBD1
TGTGCCAGCAGTAAGGTCAGGGCCAACACCGGGGAGCTGTTTTTT,CASSKVRANTGELFF,NA,TRBV2,TRBJ2-2,NA
TGTGCCAGCAAGTCCCAGAATAGCAATCAGCCCCAGCATTTT,CASKSQNSNQPQHF,NA,TRBV6-5,TRBJ1-5,NA
TGTGCCAGCAGACCTAACACAGGGGGCGCCGGATTGTCGACTGAAGCTTTCTTT,CASRPNTGGAGLSTEAFF,once,TRBV6-2/TRBV6-3,TRBJ1-1,TRBD1
TGTGCCAGCTCACCACCCCAGGGCACTAACTCTGGAAACACCATATATTTT,CASSPPQGTNSGNTIYF,NA,TRBV18,TRBJ1-3,NA
TGTGCCAGCAGTTACCACCCGGACAGGGGTGATGGGAAACTGTTTTTT,CASSYHPDRGDGKLFF,NA,TRBV6-6,TRBJ1-4,TRBD1
TGTGCCAGCAGCCCAAGAGCGGGGGGGAACACAGATACGCAGTATTTT,CASSPRAGGNTDTQYF,NA,TRBV7-2,TRBJ2-3,TRBD2
TGTGCCAGCAGTCCTCGGACAGGGAATATGGTTGAAGCTTTCTTT,CASSPRTGNMVEAFF,NA,TRBV6-5,TRBJ1-1,TRBD1
TGTGCCAGCACCGTCGAGGGGGTCGGGAAGAGCTCCTATAATTCACCCCTCCACTTT,CASTVEGVGKSSYNSPLHF,NA,TRBV28,TRBJ1-6,NA
TGTGCCAGCAGGGTCAGGGACTACGAGCAGTACTTC,CASRVRDYEQYF,NA,TRBV6-5,TRBJ2-7,NA
TGCGCCAGCACCCTCGGGGGGGTATTGATCTATGGCTACACCTTC,CASTLGGVLIYGYTF,NA,TRBV10-1,TRBJ1-2,NA
TGTGCCAGCAGCGTAGGGAAACAGGGGGTGTCTCAGCCCCAGCATTTT,CASSVGKQGVSQPQHF,once,TRBV9,TRBJ1-5,TRBD1
TGTGCCAGTGAGCCGCCTTCTGGCTACACCTTC,CASEPPSGYTF,NA,TRBV19,TRBJ1-2,NA
TGTGCCAGCAGTGGGCCAGGGGGGCTTGCCGGGGAGCTGTTTTTT,CASSGPGGLAGELFF,NA,TRBV25-1,TRBJ2-2,NA
TGTGCCACCAGCAGAGGCGGTAGGGTCGGGGGCAATGAGCAGTTCTTC,CATSRGGRVGGNEQFF,NA,TRBV15,TRBJ2-1,NA
TGTGCCAGCAGCAAAACTAGCGGGGGGTTAGCTAGCACAGATACGCAGTATTTT,CASSKTSGGLASTDTQYF,NA,TRBV5-6,TRBJ2-3,TRBD2
TGCGCCAGCAGCCAAGATCAGGGGGCCGGGGAGCTGTTTTTT,CASSQDQGAGELFF,NA,TRBV4-1,TRBJ2-2,TRBD1
TGTGCCAGCAGCTTGGCCTTGACAGAGTTAAGCTCCTATAATTCACCCCTCCACTTT,CASSLALTELSSYNSPLHF,NA,TRBV5-6,TRBJ1-6,NA
TGCGCCAGCAGCCAAGTACCAGCGGGGAGCACAGATACGCAGTATTTT,CASSQVPAGSTDTQYF,NA,TRBV4-1,TRBJ2-3,TRBD2
TGTGCCAGTACCGCGGGTCGTTGGGGCAATCAGCCCCAGCATTTT,CASTAGRWGNQPQHF,NA,TRBV19,TRBJ1-5,NA
TGCGCCAGCAGCTGGGCTGGGACAGGGCGAACAGATACGCAGTATTTT,CASSWAGTGRTDTQYF,once,TRBV5-1,TRBJ2-3,TRBD1
TGCGCCAGCAGCTTGGGGGGGCGGACAGGGCTTACCCGTTACGAGCAGTACTTC,CASSLGGRTGLTRYEQYF,NA,TRBV5-1,TRBJ2-7,TRBD1